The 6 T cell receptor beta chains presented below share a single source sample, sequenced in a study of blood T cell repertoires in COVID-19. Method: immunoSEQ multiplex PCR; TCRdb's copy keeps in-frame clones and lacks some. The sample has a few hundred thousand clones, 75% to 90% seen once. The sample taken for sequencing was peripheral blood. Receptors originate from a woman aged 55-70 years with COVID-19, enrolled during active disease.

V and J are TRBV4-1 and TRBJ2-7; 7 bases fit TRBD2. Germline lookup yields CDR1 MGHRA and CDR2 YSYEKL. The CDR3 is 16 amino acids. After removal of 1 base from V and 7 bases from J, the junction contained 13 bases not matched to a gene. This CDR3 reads CASSQGLAYSRVEQYF. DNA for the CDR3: TGCGCCAGCAGCCAAGGACTAGCTTACTCCCGCGTGGAGCAGTACTTC.

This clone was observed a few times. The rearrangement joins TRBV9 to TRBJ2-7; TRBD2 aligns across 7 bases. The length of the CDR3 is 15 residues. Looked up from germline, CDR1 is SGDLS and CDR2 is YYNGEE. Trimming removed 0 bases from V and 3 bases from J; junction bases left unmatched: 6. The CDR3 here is CASSVDGGGIYEQYF. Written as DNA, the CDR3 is TGTGCCAGCAGCGTAGATGGCGGGGGTATCTACGAGCAGTACTTC.

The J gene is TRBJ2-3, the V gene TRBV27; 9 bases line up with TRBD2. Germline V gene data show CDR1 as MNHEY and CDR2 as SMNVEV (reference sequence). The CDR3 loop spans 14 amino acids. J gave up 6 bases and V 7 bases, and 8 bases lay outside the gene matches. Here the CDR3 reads CASIPSGGFDTQYF. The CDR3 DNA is TGTGCCAGCATACCCAGCGGGGGGTTCGATACGCAGTATTTT.

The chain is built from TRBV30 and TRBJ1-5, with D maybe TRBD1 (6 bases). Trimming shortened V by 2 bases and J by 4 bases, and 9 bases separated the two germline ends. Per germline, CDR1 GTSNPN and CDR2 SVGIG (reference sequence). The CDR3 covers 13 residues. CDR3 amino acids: CAWSLGQNQPQHF. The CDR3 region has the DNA TGTGCCTGGAGTCTCGGACAGAATCAGCCCCAGCATTTT.

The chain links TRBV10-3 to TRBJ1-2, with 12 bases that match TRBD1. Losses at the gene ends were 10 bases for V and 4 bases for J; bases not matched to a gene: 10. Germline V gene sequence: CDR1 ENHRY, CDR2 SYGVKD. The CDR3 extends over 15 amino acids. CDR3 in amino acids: CATIPGTGGLYGYTF. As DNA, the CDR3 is TGTGCCACTATTCCCGGGACAGGGGGCCTCTATGGCTACACCTTC.

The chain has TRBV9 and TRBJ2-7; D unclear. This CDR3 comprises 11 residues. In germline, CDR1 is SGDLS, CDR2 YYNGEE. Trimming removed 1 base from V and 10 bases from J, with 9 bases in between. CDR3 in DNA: TGTGCCAGCAGCGTACGAAGCGAACAGTACTTC. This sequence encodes CASSVRSEQYF.